This T cell receptor beta chain was found in a study of graft-versus-host responses after intestinal transplantation. Study summary: Recipients got multivisceral, liver-intestinal, or isolated intestinal transplants. Recipients uniformly received anti-thymocyte globulin induction, followed by tacrolimus and steroids for approximately 3 years.

Study-level findings and limits: Patients who carried graft-donor T cell macrochimerism also had high graft-versus-host to host-versus-graft clonal ratios in their allografts. The study associated peak circulating GvH clone levels with early post-transplant HvG declines.

V was shortened by 3 bases and J by 0 bases, with 11 bases between the two germline ends. From germline, CDR1 is MRHNA and CDR2 SNTAGT. The CDR3 is made up of 16 amino acids. This table comes from immunoSEQ multiplex PCR, and its TCRdb copy is limited to in-frame clones, with some not included. The top ten hold under 1.5% of the sample, which has about 120,000 clones, 85% to 95% seen once. On this clone: What it binds is not known.

V and J are TRBV6-4 and TRBJ2-2; a possible D gene is TRBD2 (6 bases). Material: unstimulated CD8+ T cells sorted from spleen or lymph node cells, obtained before transplant. The receptor was isolated from a human donor who was the organ donor for an intestinal transplant. The CDR3 nucleotides read TGTGCCAGCAGTGAGGCGTGGAGGGCGAACACCGGGGAGCTGTTTTTT. This codes for CASSEAWRANTGELFF.